The present entry profiles one TCR beta chain with its context. Antigen unknown. With 60 Vbeta and 13 Jbeta primers, the PCR was carried out. The method was immunoSEQ multiplex PCR; TCRdb's version includes in-frame clones alone and lacks a portion of them. This table has 140,000 to 150,000 clones, around 10% appearing once. This record belongs to a study of cytomegalovirus exposure and HLA in healthy donors. Whole-study results and caveats: Presence/absence analyses assumed roughly uniform sequencing depth across donors, which may not hold. In a later analysis, TCR beta V- and J-gene trimming was associated with a missense DCLRE1C variant. The study designated fewer than 200 TCR beta chains cytomegalovirus-associated. Later analysis suggested most CMV-associated TCR beta chains were HLA-restricted.

The origin of this receptor is a male donor in good health and CMV-seronegative. Sequencing was done on a sample of PBMCs.

The CDR3 sequence is CASSQGTSGTLQYF. For the CDR3, the DNA is TGCGCCAGCAGCCAAGGGACTAGCGGGACCCTTCAGTACTTC. The rearrangement links TRBV4-3 to TRBJ2-4; 12 positions agree with TRBD2. Per the germline V gene, CDR1 is LGHNA and CDR2 is YSLEER. The J segment lost 11 bases and the V segment lost 1 base, leaving 3 bases of the junction unmatched. The CDR3 consists of 14 residues.